This T cell receptor beta chain was captured by sequencing in a study of CD8 T cells in ankylosing spondylitis. Study observations and caveats: A number of the motif variants had already been described in reactive arthritis synovial fluid and blood. CD8+ disease-linked clones were present at relatively low frequencies in blood. Seven to nine highly homologous variants formed a TCR beta motif that appeared characteristic of ankylosing spondylitis blood. Matched synovial fluid from ankylosing spondylitis patients was reported to be enriched for disease-linked clones.

Turning to this clonotype: The antigen is unknown.

The germline gives CDR1 LGHDT, CDR2 YNNKEL (reference sequence). The CDR3 has 16 amino acids. V gave up 0 bases and J gave up 5 bases, with 13 bases separating them. Quantitative molecular-barcoded 5'-RACE generated the TCR beta libraries. TCRdb re-called the 5' RACE reads with MiXCR, one entry per CDR3 protein. Altogether around 430,000 distinct CDR3 sequences are present, roughly a sixth being singletons, with the ten largest covering about 0.94%. This chain connects TRBV3-1 to TRBJ2-2, with no clear D. Sequenced sample: blood, either unsorted or a sorted T cell fraction (not recorded which). This receptor was taken from a male donor with ankylosing spondylitis. Written as DNA, the CDR3 is TGTGCCAGCAGCCAAGATACAAAGGGATGGACCGGGGAGCTGTTTTTT. The encoded protein is CASSQDTKGWTGELFF.